The 14 T cell receptor beta chains presented below share a single source sample, sequenced in a study of beta chain features in type 1 diabetes (dated by TCRdb to the late 2010s). The library relied on the immunoSEQ multiplex PCR assay. All of the isolated RNA was reverse transcribed with the High Capacity cDNA Reverse Transcription Kit, so expressed TCRB transcripts were sequenced. This is the immuneACCESS table as TCRdb keeps it, with only in-frame sequences that have V and J called. A part of the clones is gone; compared with another copy, unresolved V genes explain less than half, and the rest is unexplained. Here the sample has 200,000 to 300,000 clones; around a quarter occur a single time. The ten largest clones capture about 3.9% of the sample. Sequencing input: central memory CD4+ T cells from blood. The receptor set was obtained from a man aged 30 to 45 in good health.

The chain combines TRBV6-5 with TRBJ2-2, with TRBD2 matching 9 bases. The length of the CDR3 is 15 residues. With 1 base clipped from V and 8 bases from J, the junction kept 5 bases outside the gene matches. Germline V gene sequence: CDR1 MNHEY, CDR2 SVGAGI. The CDR3 protein is CASSYWREGRGELFF. The DNA for the CDR3 is TGTGCCAGCAGTTACTGGCGGGAGGGCCGAGGGGAGCTGTTTTTT.

This clone was seen a few times. The CDR3 is CAWSRGVSEKLFF. The CDR3 nucleotides are TGTGCCTGGAGTAGGGGTGTGAGTGAAAAACTGTTTTTT. The gene calls are TRBV30 and TRBJ1-4; TRBD1 is a possible D gene (5 bases). CDR1 is GTSNPN, CDR2 SVGIG, per germline (reference sequence). V lost 2 bases and J lost 7, with 11 bases in between. The CDR3 is made up of 13 amino acids.

This clone was counted between two and nine times. The rearrangement joins TRBV29-1 to TRBJ1-2; possible D gene TRBD1, 5 bases. The ends were cut back, 4 bases at V and 1 base at J, with 13 bases in the middle. The CDR3 extends over 14 amino acids. Germline values: CDR1 SQVTM, CDR2 ANQGSEA. CDR3 sequence: CSVAGRGSNYGYTF. The CDR3 DNA reads as TGCAGCGTTGCAGGGAGGGGCAGTAACTATGGCTACACCTTC.

This clone has more than one count but fewer than ten. V is TRBV30 and J is TRBJ2-1, with TRBD2 matching 7 bases. J lost 6 bases, V lost 7 bases, and 3 bases had no gene match. The length of the CDR3 is 11 residues. Germline V lookup: CDR1 GTSNPN, CDR2 SVGIG (reference sequence). The CDR3, as DNA: TGTGCCTCATCTAGCGGCAATGAGCAGTTCTTC. As protein: CASSSGNEQFF.

V and J are TRBV6-5 and TRBJ2-3, with D possibly being TRBD1 or TRBD2 (7 bases each). CDR1 MNHEY and CDR2 SVGAGI come from the germline V gene. Trimming shortened V by 2 bases and J by 5 bases, and 11 bases separated the two germline ends. There are 14 residues in the CDR3. CDR3 residues: CASSYPGGVDTQYF. In nucleotides, the CDR3 is TGTGCCAGCAGTTACCCAGGGGGGGTAGATACGCAGTATTTT.

The chain has TRBV18 and TRBJ2-5, with 7 bases that match TRBD1. The last part of the DNA fits TRBJ2-7 better; the J call may be wrong. Germline V gene data show CDR1 as KGHSH and CDR2 as LQKENI. The CDR3 is made up of 14 amino acids. The CDR3 loop is CASSQVTGNDEQYF. For the CDR3, the DNA is TGTGCCAGCTCACAGGTGACAGGGAACGACGAGCAGTACTTC.

V usage is TRBV15 and J usage is TRBJ2-5, with D maybe TRBD2 (5 bases). This CDR3 spans 15 amino acids. The V end was cut by 1 base, the J end by 5 bases, with 14 bases between. Germline CDR1 and CDR2: LNHNV and YYDKDF (reference sequence). The CDR3 region has the DNA TGTGCCACCAGCAGAGGCGGACTTTCGGGGGAGACCCAGTACTTC. Translating it yields CATSRGGLSGETQYF.

The chain links TRBV6-1 to TRBJ2-3, with D possibly TRBD1 on 5 matching bases. The CDR3 consists of 16 residues. V dropped 4 bases and J dropped 4 bases, with 18 bases sitting between them. In germline, CDR1 is MNHNS, CDR2 SASEGT. The CDR3 DNA is TGTGCCAGCAGTGTAAAACAGGACCAATGGGCAGATACGCAGTATTTT. It yields the protein CASSVKQDQWADTQYF.

This clone turned up a few times. This chain joins TRBV18 and TRBJ2-5; 7 bases align to TRBD2. V lost 6 bases to trimming and J lost 3 bases; unmatched junction nucleotides: 4. CDR1 is KGHSH, CDR2 LQKENI, per germline. This CDR3 spans 13 amino acids. The CDR3 here is CASSRGREETQYF. The DNA for the CDR3 is TGTGCCAGCTCCAGAGGGAGGGAAGAGACCCAGTACTTC.

J is TRBJ2-5 and V is TRBV6-1; TRBD1 matches at 7 bases. The V gene end was trimmed by 4 bases and the J gene end by 5 bases; junction bases not matched to a gene: 7. The CDR3 runs 14 residues. In germline, CDR1 is MNHNS, CDR2 SASEGT. The CDR3 protein is CASSVSTGHETQYF. As DNA, the CDR3 is TGTGCCAGCAGTGTTTCGACAGGGCACGAGACCCAGTACTTC.

V gene TRBV27 combines with J gene TRBJ2-7; D possibly corresponds to TRBD1 (6 bases). CDR3 size: 14 residues. The germline CDR1 and CDR2 sequences are MNHEY and SMNVEV (reference sequence). The V end lost 5 bases, the J end lost 2 bases, and 13 bases lay between the germline ends. The CDR3 sequence: CASSIKDSTYEQYF. DNA of the CDR3: TGTGCCAGCAGTATCAAGGACAGTACCTACGAGCAGTACTTC.

This clone has only a few counts. V is TRBV7-2 and J is TRBJ2-7, with TRBD1 identical over 10 bases. V shed 1 base and J 0 bases; nucleotides not matched to a gene: 3. Looked up from germline, CDR1 is SGHTA and CDR2 is FQGNSA. CDR3 length equals 16 residues. CDR3 region: CASSLVGTGDSYEQYF. The CDR3 DNA sequence: TGTGCCAGCAGCTTAGTCGGGACAGGGGACTCCTACGAGCAGTACTTC. The full variable domain, rest sourced from reference TRBV7-2 and TRBJ2-7, is GAGVSQSPSNKVTEKGKDVELRCDPISGHTALYWYRQSLGQGLEFLIYFQGNSAPDKSGLPSDRFSAERTGGSVSTLTIQRTQQEDSAVYLCASSLVGTGDSYEQYFGPGTRLTVT.

The chain has TRBV11-2 and TRBJ2-3, with 8 bases that match TRBD2. The trim removed 5 bases at V and 3 bases at J, leaving 10 bases unmatched. Per germline, CDR1 SGHAT and CDR2 FQNNGV. The CDR3 is 16 amino acids. In DNA form, the CDR3 reads TGTGCCAGCAGCACCGTAGCGGGGATAAAAACAGATACGCAGTATTTT. Its translation is CASSTVAGIKTDTQYF.

The rearrangement uses TRBV11-2 and TRBJ1-5, with no clear D. Germline CDR1 is SGHAT and CDR2 is FQNNGV. V was pared by 4 bases and J by 1 base, with 5 bases between. CDR3 length: 13 residues. Written as DNA, the CDR3 is TGTGCCAGCAGCTCCTACAGCAATCAGCCCCAGCATTTT. This codes for CASSSYSNQPQHF.